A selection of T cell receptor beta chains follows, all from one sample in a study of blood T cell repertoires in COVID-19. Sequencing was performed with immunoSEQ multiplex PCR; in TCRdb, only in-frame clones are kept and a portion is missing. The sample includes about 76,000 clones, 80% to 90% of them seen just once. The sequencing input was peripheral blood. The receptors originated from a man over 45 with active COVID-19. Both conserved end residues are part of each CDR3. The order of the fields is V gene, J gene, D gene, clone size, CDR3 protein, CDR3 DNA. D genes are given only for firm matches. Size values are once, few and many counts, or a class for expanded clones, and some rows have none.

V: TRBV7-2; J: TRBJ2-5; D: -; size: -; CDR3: CASSLGMNTGNQETQYF; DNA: TGTGCCAGCAGCTTAGGGATGAACACAGGGAACCAAGAGACCCAGTACTTC
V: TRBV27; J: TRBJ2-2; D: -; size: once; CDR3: CASRANALNTGELFF; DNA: TGTGCCAGCCGTGCTAACGCCCTCAACACCGGGGAGCTGTTTTTT
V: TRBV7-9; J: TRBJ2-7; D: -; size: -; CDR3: CASSSGHYEQYF; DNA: TGTGCCAGCAGCTCCGGACATTACGAGCAGTACTTC
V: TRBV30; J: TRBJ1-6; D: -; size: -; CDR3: CAWREDRRSSYNSPLHF; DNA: TGTGCCTGGAGGGAAGACAGGAGAAGTTCCTATAATTCACCCCTCCACTTT
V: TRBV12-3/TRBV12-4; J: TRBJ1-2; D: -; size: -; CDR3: CASSLPGGGYTF; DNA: TGTGCCAGTTCCCTCCCCGGAGGGGGCTACACCTTC
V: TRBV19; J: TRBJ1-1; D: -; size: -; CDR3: CASTQWSGQSNTEAFF; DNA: TGTGCCAGTACCCAGTGGTCAGGGCAGTCGAACACTGAAGCTTTCTTT
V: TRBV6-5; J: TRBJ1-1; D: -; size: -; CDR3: CASSYSPQITEAFF; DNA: TGTGCCAGCAGTTACTCGCCCCAGATCACTGAAGCTTTCTTT
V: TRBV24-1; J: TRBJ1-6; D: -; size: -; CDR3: CATSDLSQSPGNSPLHF; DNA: TGTGCCACCAGTGATTTGTCACAGTCTCCTGGTAATTCACCCCTCCACTTT
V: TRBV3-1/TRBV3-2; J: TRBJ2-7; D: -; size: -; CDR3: CASSLGGDAYEQYF; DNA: TGTGCCAGCAGCCTCGGGGGTGACGCCTACGAGCAGTACTTC
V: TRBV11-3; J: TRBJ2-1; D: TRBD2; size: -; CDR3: CASSSGLAGEQFF; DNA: TGTGCCAGCAGCTCGGGACTAGCGGGGGAGCAGTTCTTC
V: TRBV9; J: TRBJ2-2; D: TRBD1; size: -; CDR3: CASSEGDSEAGELFF; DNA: TGTGCCAGCAGCGAGGGGGACAGTGAGGCCGGGGAGCTGTTTTTT
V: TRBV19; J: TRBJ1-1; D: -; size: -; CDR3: CASRQGNIRGTTEAFF; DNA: TGTGCCAGTAGGCAAGGGAATATAAGGGGTACCACTGAAGCTTTCTTT
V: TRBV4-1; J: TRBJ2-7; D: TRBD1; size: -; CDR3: CASSQGGQGAYEQYF; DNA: TGCGCCAGCAGCCAAGGGGGACAGGGGGCCTACGAGCAGTACTTC
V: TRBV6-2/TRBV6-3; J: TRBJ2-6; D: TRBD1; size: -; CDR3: CASSYGTGGAGANVLTF; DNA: TGTGCCAGCAGTTACGGGACAGGGGGCGCTGGGGCCAACGTCCTGACTTTC
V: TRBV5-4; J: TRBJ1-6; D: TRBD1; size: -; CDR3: CASSRRTGNSPLHF; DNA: TGTGCCAGCAGCCGTAGGACAGGAAACTCACCCCTCCACTTT
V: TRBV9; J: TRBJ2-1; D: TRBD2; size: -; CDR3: CASSEGLAGGLFEQFF; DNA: TGTGCCAGCAGCGAGGGGCTGGCGGGGGGGCTCTTTGAGCAGTTCTTC
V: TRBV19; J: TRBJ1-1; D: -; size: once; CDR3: CASSPGHSMNTEAFF; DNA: TGTGCCAGTAGTCCGGGACACTCCATGAACACTGAAGCTTTCTTT
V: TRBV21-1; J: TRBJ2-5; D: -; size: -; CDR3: CASSKDTSGGVLETQYF; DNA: TGTGCCAGCAGCAAAGACACTAGCGGGGGGGTGTTGGAGACCCAGTACTTC
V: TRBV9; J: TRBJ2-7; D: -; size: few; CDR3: CASSHLPGQDYEQYF; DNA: TGTGCCAGCAGTCACCTACCGGGACAAGACTACGAGCAGTACTTC
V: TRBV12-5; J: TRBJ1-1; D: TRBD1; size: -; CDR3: CASGLGTGAEAFF; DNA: TGTGCTAGTGGTTTGGGGACAGGGGCTGAAGCTTTCTTT
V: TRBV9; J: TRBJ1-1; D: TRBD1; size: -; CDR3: CASSVETGDTEAFF; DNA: TGTGCCAGCAGCGTAGAAACAGGGGACACTGAAGCTTTCTTT
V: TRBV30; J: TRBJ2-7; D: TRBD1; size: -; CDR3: CAWSQRNWAGGGEQYF; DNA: TGTGCCTGGAGTCAGCGGAATTGGGCAGGGGGCGGGGAGCAGTACTTC
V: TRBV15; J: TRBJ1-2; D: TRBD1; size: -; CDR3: CATSRDQGQGEIGGYTF; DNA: TGTGCCACCAGCAGGGACCAGGGACAGGGCGAGATAGGTGGCTACACCTTC